This TCR beta chain was obtained from a study of beta chain features in type 1 diabetes. The isolated RNA, all of it, was reverse transcribed, so expressed TCRB transcripts were what got sequenced. Generated by immunoSEQ multiplex PCR, the TCRdb table keeps only in-frame clones and is missing some. In the table there are about 290,000 clones, approximately 8% of which are singletons. Study-wide results and limits: Cells that show high TCR expression could be over-represented by cDNA sequencing.

Once sorted, every population was more than 95% pure. This clone has at least ten counts. The target antigen is unknown. This CDR3 has 16 amino acids. V lost 1 base and J lost 4, with 14 bases in between. Germline CDR1 reads SGHRS; CDR2 reads YFSETQ. The chain employs TRBV5-1 and TRBJ2-2, with D maybe TRBD1 (5 bases). Material: central memory CD4+ T cells from blood. The clonotype comes from a woman younger than 35 in good health. The CDR3 DNA is TGCGCCAGCAGCTTGATCCAGGGAAGGAGCACCGGGGAGCTGTTTTTT. Translating it yields CASSLIQGRSTGELFF. Based on the CDR3 plus reference TRBV5-1 and TRBJ2-2, the full variable domain is KAGVTQTPRYLIKTRGQQVTLSCSPISGHRSVSWYQQTPGQGLQFLFEYFSETQRNKGNFPGRFSGRQFSNSRSEMNVSTLELGDSALYLCASSLIQGRSTGELFFGEGSRLTVL.